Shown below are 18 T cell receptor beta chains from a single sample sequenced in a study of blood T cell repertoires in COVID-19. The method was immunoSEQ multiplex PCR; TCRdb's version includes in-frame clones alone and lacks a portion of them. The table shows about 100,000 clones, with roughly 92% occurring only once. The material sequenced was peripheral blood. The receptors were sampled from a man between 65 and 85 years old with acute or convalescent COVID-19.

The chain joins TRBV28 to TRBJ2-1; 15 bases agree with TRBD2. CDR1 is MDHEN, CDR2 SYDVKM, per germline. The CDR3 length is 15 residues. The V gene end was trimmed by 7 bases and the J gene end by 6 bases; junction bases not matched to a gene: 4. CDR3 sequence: CASTGTSGRSNEQFF. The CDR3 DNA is TGTGCCAGCACCGGGACTAGCGGGAGGAGCAATGAGCAGTTCTTC.

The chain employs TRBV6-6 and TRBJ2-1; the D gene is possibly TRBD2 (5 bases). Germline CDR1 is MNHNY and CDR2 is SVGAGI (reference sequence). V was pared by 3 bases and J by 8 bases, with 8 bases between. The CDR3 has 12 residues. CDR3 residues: CASSYREHEQFF. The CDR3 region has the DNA TGTGCCAGCAGTTATAGGGAGCATGAGCAGTTCTTC.

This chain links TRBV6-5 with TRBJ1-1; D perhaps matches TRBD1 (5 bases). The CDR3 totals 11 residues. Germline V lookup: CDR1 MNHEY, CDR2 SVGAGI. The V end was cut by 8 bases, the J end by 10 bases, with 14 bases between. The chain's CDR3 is CASGIQERAFF. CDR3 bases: TGTGCCAGCGGAATACAGGAGAGAGCTTTCTTT.

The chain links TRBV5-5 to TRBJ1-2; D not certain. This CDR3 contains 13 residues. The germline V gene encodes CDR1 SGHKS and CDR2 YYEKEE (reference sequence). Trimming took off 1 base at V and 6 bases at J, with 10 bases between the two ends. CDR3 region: CASSLSKEDGYTF. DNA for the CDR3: TGTGCCAGCAGCTTGTCGAAGGAGGATGGCTACACCTTC.

The CDR3 nucleotides are TGTGCCAGCAGCTCCGGGACAGGGATTTGGAATGGCTACACCTTC. Its translation: CASSSGTGIWNGYTF. J is TRBJ1-2 and V is TRBV7-8; TRBD1 matches 9 bases. Germline CDR1 SGHVS, CDR2 FQNEAQ. V gave up 4 bases and J gave up 6 bases; unmatched junction bases: 9. The CDR3 has 15 residues.

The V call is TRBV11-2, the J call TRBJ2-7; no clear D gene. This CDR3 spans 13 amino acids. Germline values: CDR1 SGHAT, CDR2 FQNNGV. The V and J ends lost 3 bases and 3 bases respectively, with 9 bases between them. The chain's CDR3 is CASSFGADYEQYF. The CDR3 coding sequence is TGTGCCAGCAGCTTCGGTGCGGACTACGAGCAGTACTTC. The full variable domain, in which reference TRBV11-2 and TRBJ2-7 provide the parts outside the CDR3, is EAGVAQSPRYKIIEKRQSVAFWCNPISGHATLYWYQQILGQGPKLLIQFQNNGVVDDSQLPKDRFSAERLKGVDSTLKIQPAKLEDSAVYLCASSFGADYEQYFGPGTRLTVT.

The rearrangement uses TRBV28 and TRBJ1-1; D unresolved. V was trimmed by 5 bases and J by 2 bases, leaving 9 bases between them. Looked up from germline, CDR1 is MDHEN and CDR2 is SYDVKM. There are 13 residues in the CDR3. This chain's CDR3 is CASSQHRNTEAFF. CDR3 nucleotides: TGTGCCAGCAGTCAACACCGAAACACTGAAGCTTTCTTT.

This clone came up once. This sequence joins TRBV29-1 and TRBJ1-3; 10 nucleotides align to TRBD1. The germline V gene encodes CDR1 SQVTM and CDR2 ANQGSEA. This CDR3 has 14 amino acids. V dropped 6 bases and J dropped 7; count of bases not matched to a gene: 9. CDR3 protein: CSVADRGVSNTIYF. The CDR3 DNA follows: TGCAGCGTCGCGGACAGGGGGGTGTCGAACACCATATATTTT.

CDR3 loop: CANTRGSGTEAFF. CDR3 nucleotide sequence: TGTGCCAACACTCGGGGGAGCGGCACTGAAGCTTTCTTT. The V gene is TRBV11-3, the J gene TRBJ1-1, with a possible D match to TRBD1 (5 bases). CDR1 is SGHNT and CDR2 is YENEEA in the germline V gene. This CDR3 spans 13 amino acids. Trimming cost V 10 bases and J 4 bases, with 16 bases left between them.

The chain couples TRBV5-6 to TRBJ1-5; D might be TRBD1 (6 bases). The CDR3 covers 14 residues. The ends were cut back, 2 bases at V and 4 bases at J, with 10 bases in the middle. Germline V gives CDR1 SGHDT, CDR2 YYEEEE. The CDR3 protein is CASSLQGRNQPQHF. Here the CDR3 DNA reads TGTGCCAGCAGCTTACAGGGACGGAATCAGCCCCAGCATTTT.

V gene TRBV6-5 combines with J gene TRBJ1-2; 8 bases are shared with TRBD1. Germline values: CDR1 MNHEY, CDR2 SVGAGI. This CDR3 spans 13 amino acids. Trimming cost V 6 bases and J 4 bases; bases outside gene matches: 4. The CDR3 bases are TGTGCCAGCAGGTGGGGACAGGCCTATGGCTACACCTTC. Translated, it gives CASRWGQAYGYTF.

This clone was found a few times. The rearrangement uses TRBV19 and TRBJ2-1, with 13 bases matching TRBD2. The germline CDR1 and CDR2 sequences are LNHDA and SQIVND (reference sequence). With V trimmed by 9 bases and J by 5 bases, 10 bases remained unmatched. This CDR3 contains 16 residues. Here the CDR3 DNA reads TGTGCCAGCCGGGGACTAGCGGGACGACTAGACAATGAGCAGTTCTTC. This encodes CASRGLAGRLDNEQFF.

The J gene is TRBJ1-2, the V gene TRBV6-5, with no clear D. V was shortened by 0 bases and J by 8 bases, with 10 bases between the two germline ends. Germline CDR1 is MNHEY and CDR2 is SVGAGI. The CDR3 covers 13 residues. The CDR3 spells CASSYSRHGGYTF. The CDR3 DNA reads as TGTGCCAGCAGTTACTCTCGACATGGAGGCTACACCTTC.

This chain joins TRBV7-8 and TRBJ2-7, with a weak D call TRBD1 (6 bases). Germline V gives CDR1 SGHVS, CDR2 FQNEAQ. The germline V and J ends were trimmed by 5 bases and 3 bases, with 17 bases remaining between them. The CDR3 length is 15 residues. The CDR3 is CASSPLRGSFYEQYF. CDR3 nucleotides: TGTGCCAGCAGCCCCCTCAGGGGCAGTTTCTACGAGCAGTACTTC.

CDR3 amino acids: CASSSAGGPYEQYF. Written as DNA, the CDR3 is TGTGCCAGCAGCTCAGCGGGAGGGCCGTACGAGCAGTACTTC. The chain uses TRBV7-2 and TRBJ2-7; 10 bases are shared with TRBD2. This CDR3 is built from 14 residues. Germline CDR1 is SGHTA and CDR2 is FQGNSA. The junction had 4 bases not matched to a gene; V was cut back by 4 bases and J by 4 bases.

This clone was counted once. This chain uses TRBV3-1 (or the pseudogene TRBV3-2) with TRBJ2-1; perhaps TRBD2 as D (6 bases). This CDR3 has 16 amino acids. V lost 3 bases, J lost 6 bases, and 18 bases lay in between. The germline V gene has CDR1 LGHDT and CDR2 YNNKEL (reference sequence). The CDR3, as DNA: TGTGCCAGCAGCCAGTCCGGTCGGTCGCGGGGCAATGAGCAGTTCTTC. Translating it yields CASSQSGRSRGNEQFF.

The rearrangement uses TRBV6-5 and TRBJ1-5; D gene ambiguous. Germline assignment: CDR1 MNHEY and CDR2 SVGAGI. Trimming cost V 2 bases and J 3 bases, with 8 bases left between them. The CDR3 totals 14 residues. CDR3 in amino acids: CASSYRAFNQPQHF. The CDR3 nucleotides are TGTGCCAGCAGTTACCGAGCCTTCAATCAGCCCCAGCATTTT.

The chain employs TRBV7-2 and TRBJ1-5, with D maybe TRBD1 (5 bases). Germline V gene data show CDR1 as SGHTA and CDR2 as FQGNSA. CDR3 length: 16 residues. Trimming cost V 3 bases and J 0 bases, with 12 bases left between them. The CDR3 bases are TGTGCCAGCAGCTTTGGCGGGGGGAATAGCAATCAGCCCCAGCATTTT. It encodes CASSFGGGNSNQPQHF.